The 6 T cell receptor beta chains given below trace back to one sample, sequenced in a study of chemoradiotherapy in HPV16-positive cancers. Sequencing was performed with immunoSEQ multiplex PCR; in TCRdb, only in-frame clones are kept and a portion is missing. The profile covers about 21,000 clones, with 80% to 90% appearing a single time and approximately 2.5% taken by the ten largest. Sample: blood, taken from a patient who underwent chemoradiotherapy. These TCRs come from a human donor with HPV-associated anogenital cancer.

V and J are TRBV7-9 and TRBJ2-7; TRBD2 matches at 9 bases. After removal of 5 bases from V and 4 bases from J, the junction contained 9 bases not matched to a gene. Germline CDR1 is SEHNR and CDR2 is FQNEAQ (reference sequence). The CDR3 length is 15 residues. The CDR3 DNA is TGTGCCAGCAGCCCGCTGGGCGGGGGGGCGTACGAGCAGTACTTC. This sequence encodes CASSPLGGGAYEQYF.

The rearrangement links TRBV29-1 to TRBJ1-1; 7 bases align to TRBD1. V lost 7 bases to trimming and J lost 6 bases; unmatched junction nucleotides: 11. The V gene's germline CDR1 is SQVTM and CDR2 ANQGSEA. The CDR3 is 13 residues long. The DNA for the CDR3 is TGCAGCGGATCAAGACAGGGCGGCTCTGAAGCTTTCTTT. This gives the protein CSGSRQGGSEAFF.

The chain combines TRBV5-4 with TRBJ1-1, with TRBD1 identical over 10 bases. The CDR3 extends over 18 amino acids. Germline CDR1 is SGHNT and CDR2 is YYREEE (reference sequence). V shed 0 bases and J 1 base; nucleotides not matched to a gene: 9. CDR3 nucleotides: TGTGCCAGCAGCTTGGATCGGGGACAGGGGTGGAAGAACACTGAAGCTTTCTTT. Its translation: CASSLDRGQGWKNTEAFF. The entire variable domain, with the rest obtained from reference TRBV5-4 and TRBJ1-1, is as follows: ETGVTQSPTHLIKTRGQQVTLRCSSQSGHNTVSWYQQALGQGPQFIFQYYREEENGRGNFPPRFSGLQFPNYSSELNVNALELDDSALYLCASSLDRGQGWKNTEAFFGQGTRLTVV.

In this sample, this clone turned up a few times. The DNA of the CDR3 is TGTGCCAGCAGCTCAGACCCCTACGAGCAGTACTTC. It specifies CASSSDPYEQYF. The J gene is TRBJ2-7, the V gene TRBV7-8; D is ambiguous. This CDR3 contains 12 residues. Trimming shortened V by 4 bases and J by 2 bases, and 6 bases separated the two germline ends. Germline CDR1 is SGHVS and CDR2 is FQNEAQ. Combining the CDR3 with reference TRBV7-8 and TRBJ2-7 gives the whole variable domain GAGVSQSPRYKVAKRGQDVALRCDPISGHVSLFWYQQALGQGPEFLTYFQNEAQLDKSGLPSDRFFAERPEGSVSTLKIQRTQQEDSAVYLCASSSDPYEQYFGPGTRLTVT.

This clone was found a few times. V is TRBV10-1 and J is TRBJ2-7; 7 bases agree with TRBD1. In germline, CDR1 is WNHNN, CDR2 SYGVQD (reference sequence). CDR3 size: 13 residues. Trimming took 3 bases from V and 5 from J; bases not matched to a gene: 4. The chain's CDR3 is CASSEDRVHEQYF. CDR3 nucleotide sequence: TGCGCCAGCAGTGAAGACAGGGTCCACGAGCAGTACTTC.

The V call is TRBV14, the J call TRBJ2-3; D unclear. The CDR3 contains 14 residues. V gave up 3 bases and J gave up 4 bases, with 11 bases separating them. Germline-derived CDR1 and CDR2 are SGHDN and FVKESK. CDR3 residues: CASSHTASPDTQYF. In DNA, the CDR3 is TGTGCCAGCAGCCACACCGCCTCCCCAGATACGCAGTATTTT.